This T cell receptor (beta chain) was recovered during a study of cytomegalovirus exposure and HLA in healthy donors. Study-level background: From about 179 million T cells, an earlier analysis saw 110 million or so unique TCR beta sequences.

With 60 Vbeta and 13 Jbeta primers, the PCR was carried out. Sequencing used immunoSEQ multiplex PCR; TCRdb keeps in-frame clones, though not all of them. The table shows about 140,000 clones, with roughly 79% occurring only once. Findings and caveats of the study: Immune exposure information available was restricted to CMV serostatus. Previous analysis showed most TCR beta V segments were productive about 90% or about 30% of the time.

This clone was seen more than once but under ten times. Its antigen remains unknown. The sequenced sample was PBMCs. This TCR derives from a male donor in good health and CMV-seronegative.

CDR3 residues: CASSHRGQGRNEQYF. The CDR3 DNA reads TGTGCCAGCAGCCACCGGGGACAGGGTCGGAACGAGCAGTACTTC. V is TRBV14 and J is TRBJ2-7; 9 bases match TRBD1. V lost 3 bases to trimming and J lost 5 bases; unmatched junction nucleotides: 8. The CDR3 totals 15 residues. Germline assignment: CDR1 SGHDN and CDR2 FVKESK.